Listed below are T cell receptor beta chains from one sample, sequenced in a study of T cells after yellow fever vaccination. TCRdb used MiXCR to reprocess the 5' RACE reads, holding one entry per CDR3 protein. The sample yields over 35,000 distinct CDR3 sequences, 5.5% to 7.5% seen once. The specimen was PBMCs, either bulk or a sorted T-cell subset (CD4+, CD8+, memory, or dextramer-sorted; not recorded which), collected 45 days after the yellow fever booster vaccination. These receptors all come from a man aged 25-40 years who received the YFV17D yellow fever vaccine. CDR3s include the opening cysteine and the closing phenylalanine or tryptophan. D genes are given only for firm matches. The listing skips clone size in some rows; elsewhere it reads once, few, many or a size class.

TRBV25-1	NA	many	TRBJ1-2	CASSEVTGIGGYTF	TGTGCCAGCAGTGAGGTCACAGGGATCGGTGGCTACACCTTC
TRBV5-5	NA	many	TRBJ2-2	CASSRRGPNTGELFF	TGTGCCAGCAGCCGGCGGGGCCCGAACACCGGGGAGCTGTTTTTT
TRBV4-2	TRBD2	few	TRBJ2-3	CASSQDLGASGSADTQYF	TGTGCCAGCAGCCAAGATCTGGGGGCTAGCGGGTCGGCAGATACGCAGTATTTT
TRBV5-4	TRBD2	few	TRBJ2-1	CASSLEREGRLVFF	TGTGCCAGCAGCTTGGAACGGGAGGGCCGGTTGGTGTTCTTC
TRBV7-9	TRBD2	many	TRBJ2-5	CASSEGTSKETQYF	TGTGCCAGCAGCGAGGGGACTAGCAAAGAGACCCAGTACTTC
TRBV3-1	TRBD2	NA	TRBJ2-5	CASSQVLRRGGETQYF	TGTGCCAGCAGCCAAGTTCTTCGACGGGGAGGGGAGACCCAGTACTTC
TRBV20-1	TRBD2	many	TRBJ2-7	CSARSTSGRVEQYF	TGCAGTGCTAGATCCACTAGCGGGAGAGTCGAGCAGTACTTC
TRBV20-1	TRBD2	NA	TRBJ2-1	CSARFGRGYNEQFF	TGCAGTGCCAGGTTCGGGAGGGGATACAATGAGCAGTTCTTC
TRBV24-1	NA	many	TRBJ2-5	CATRSNRAETQYF	TGTGCCACACGAAGTAACAGGGCAGAGACCCAGTACTTC
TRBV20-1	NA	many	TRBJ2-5	CSAYQDSQETQYF	TGCAGTGCTTACCAGGACAGCCAAGAGACCCAGTACTTC
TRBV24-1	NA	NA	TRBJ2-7	CATSVERSYEQYF	TGTGCCACCAGTGTGGAGAGATCCTACGAGCAGTACTTC
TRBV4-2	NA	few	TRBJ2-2	CASKQRGAGELFF	TGTGCCAGTAAACAGAGGGGGGCCGGGGAGCTGTTTTTT
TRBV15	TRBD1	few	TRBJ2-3	CATSTNRRGGNIDTQYF	TGTGCCACCAGCACCAACCGAAGAGGGGGCAATATTGATACGCAGTATTTT
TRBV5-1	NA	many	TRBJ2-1	CASSLGTDEQFF	TGCGCCAGCAGCTTGGGGACAGACGAGCAGTTCTTC
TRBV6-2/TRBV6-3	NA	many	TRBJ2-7	CASSVQSGSSYEQYF	TGTGCCAGCAGTGTCCAAAGCGGTAGCTCCTACGAGCAGTACTTC
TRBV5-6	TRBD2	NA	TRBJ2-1	CASSPGRRLMMEQFF	TGTGCCAGCAGCCCCGGGAGGCGTCTAATGATGGAGCAGTTCTTC
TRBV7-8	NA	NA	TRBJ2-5	CASSLSGESQYF	TGTGCCAGCAGCTTATCCGGAGAGTCCCAGTACTTC
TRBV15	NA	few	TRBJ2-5	CATSRDQRAKITQYF	TGTGCCACCAGCAGAGATCAGAGAGCGAAGATAACCCAGTACTTC
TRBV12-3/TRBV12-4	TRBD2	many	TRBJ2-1	CASSFTSGTPRNEQFF	TGTGCCAGCAGTTTTACTAGCGGGACTCCTCGCAATGAGCAGTTCTTC
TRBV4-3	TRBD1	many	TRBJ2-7	CASSHGDRQYEQYF	TGCGCCAGCAGCCACGGGGACAGGCAGTACGAGCAGTACTTC